This T cell receptor (beta chain) derives from a study of T cells in Graves' hyperthyroidism and ophthalmopathy. Study-wide findings and caveats: Most expanded thyroid clonotypes above 0.001 recurred in blood. Separating ophthalmopathy from stable hyperthyroidism was achieved by a 13 V-J model.

The J segment lost 4 bases and the V segment lost 4 bases, leaving 14 bases of the junction unmatched. The CDR3 contains 18 residues. Looked up from germline, CDR1 is SGHDT and CDR2 is YYEEEE. A roughly 10 ml volume of fresh peripheral blood provided the PBMCs. In its sample, this clonotype was seen a few times. Its antigen remains unidentified. The investigators amplified TCR beta CDR3 regions from RNA transcripts. First-round RT-PCR targeting the TCR CDR3 was performed with the HTBI primer set. TCRdb fed the multiplex PCR reads into MiXCR, producing one record per CDR3 protein. The repertoire holds a few hundred thousand distinct CDR3 sequences, with roughly 25% as singletons.

This sequence joins TRBV5-6 and TRBJ2-5, with 12 bases lining up with TRBD2. The sequenced sample was blood. The sequence derives from a middle-aged man with Graves' hyperthyroidism. The CDR3 is CASSAGGLAGGLGETQYF. CDR3 coding DNA: TGTGCCAGCAGCGCCGGAGGGCTAGCGGGAGGGCTTGGAGAGACCCAGTACTTC.